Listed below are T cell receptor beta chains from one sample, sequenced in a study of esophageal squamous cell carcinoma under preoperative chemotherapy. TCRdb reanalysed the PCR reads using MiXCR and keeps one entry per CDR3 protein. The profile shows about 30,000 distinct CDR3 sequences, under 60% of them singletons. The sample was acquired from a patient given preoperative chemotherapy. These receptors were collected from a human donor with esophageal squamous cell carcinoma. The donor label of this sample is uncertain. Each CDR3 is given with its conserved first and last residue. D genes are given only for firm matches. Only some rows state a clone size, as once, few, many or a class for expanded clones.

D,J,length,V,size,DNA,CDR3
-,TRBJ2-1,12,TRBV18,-,TGTGCCAGCCGTCTTGCCACCAATGAGCAGTTCTTC,CASRLATNEQFF
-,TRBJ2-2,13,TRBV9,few,TGTGCCAGCAGCCGAGCGAACACCGGGGAGCTGTTTTTT,CASSRANTGELFF
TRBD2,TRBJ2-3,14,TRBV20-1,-,TGCAGTGCTACCCCGGGACTAGCGGAAGATACGCAGTATTTT,CSATPGLAEDTQYF
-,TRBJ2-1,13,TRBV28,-,TGTGCCAGCACCTCAAGCGGCCGGTACGAGCAGTTCTTC,CASTSSGRYEQFF
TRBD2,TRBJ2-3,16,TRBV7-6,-,TGTGCCAGCAGCGTAATGGCGGGGGGGGGCACAGATATGCAGTATTTC,CASSVMAGGGTDMQYF
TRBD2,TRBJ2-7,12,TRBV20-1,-,TGCAGTTTTCAACTTGCCGGGGGGGAGCAGTACTTC,CSFQLAGGEQYF
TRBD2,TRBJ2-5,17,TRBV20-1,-,TGCAGTGCTAGTGGTGCCGGACTAGCGGGGATGGGGGAGACCCAGTACTTC,CSASGAGLAGMGETQYF
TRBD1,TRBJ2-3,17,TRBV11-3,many,TGTGCCAGCAGCTTCGAAGCCGGGACAGGGAATGTAGATACGCAGTATTTT,CASSFEAGTGNVDTQYF
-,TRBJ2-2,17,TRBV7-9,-,TGTGCCAGCAGTCAAAGTGGCGGGACAGCGAGCACAGGTAAGCAGTTTTTT,CASSQSGGTASTGKQFF
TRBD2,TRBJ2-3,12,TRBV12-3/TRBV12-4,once,TGTGCCAGCAGTTTATGGGAGGGTAAGCAGTATTTT,CASSLWEGKQYF
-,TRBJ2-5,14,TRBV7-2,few,TGTGCCAGCAGCTTATTTTCTAGCGAGGAGACCCAGTACTTC,CASSLFSSEETQYF
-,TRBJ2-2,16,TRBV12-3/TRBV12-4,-,TGTGCCAGCAGCGAGGGACGAAACCTAAACACCGGGGAGCTGTTTTTT,CASSEGRNLNTGELFF
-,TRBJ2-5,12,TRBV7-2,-,TGTGCCAGCAGCTTTAGGGACGAGACCCAGTACTTC,CASSFRDETQYF
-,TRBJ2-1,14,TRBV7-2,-,TGTGCCAGCAGCCCGCCGTCAGTTAAAAATGAGCAGTTCTTC,CASSPPSVKNEQFF
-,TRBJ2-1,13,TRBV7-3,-,TGTGCCAGCAGCTCAAACTCCTACAATGAGCAGTTCTTC,CASSSNSYNEQFF
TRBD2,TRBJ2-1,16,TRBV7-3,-,TGTGCCAGCAGCTTAAGACCTAGCGGGAGGTTCAATGAGCAGTTCTTC,CASSLRPSGRFNEQFF
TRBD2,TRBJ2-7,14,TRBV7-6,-,TGTGCCAGCAGCGGAGGGCGGGAGGGGGATGAGCAGTACTTC,CASSGGREGDEQYF
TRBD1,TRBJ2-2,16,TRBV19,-,TGTGCCAGTAGTATAATTGACAGGGCGAACACCGGGGAGCTGTTTTTT,CASSIIDRANTGELFF
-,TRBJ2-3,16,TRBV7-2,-,TGTGCCAGCAGCCCACAGGGAGGGAGAGGCAAAAATACGCAGTATTTT,CASSPQGGRGKNTQYF
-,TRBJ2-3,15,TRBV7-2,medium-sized,TGTGCCAGCAGCTCCCCCGCGTCGACCAAGTATACGCAGTATTTT,CASSSPASTKYTQYF
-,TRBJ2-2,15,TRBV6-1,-,-,CASRLAPVGTGAQFF
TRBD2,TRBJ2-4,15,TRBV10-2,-,TGCGCCAGCAGTGGACTAGCGCGAGCCAAAAACACTCAGTACTTC,CASSGLARAKNTQYF
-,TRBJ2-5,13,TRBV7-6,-,TGTGCCAGCAGCTTACAGCCCGGCGAGACCCAGTACTTC,CASSLQPGETQYF
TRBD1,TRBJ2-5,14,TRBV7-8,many,TGTGCCAGCATACAGGGGGTAGCTTGGGAGACCCAGTACTTC,CASIQGVAWETQYF
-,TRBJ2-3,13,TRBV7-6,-,TGTGCCAGCAGCCATGGAAACACCGGTGAGCAGTATTTT,CASSHGNTGEQYF
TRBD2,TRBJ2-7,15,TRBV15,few,TGTGCCACCAGCAGAGAGCGGGAGAACATTAATGAGCAGTACTTC,CATSRERENINEQYF
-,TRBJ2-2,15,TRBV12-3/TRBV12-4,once,TGTGCCAGCAGTGGCAGGGGTCGGTTCACCGGGACGCTGTTTTTT,CASSGRGRFTGTLFF
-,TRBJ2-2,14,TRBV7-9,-,TGTGCCAGCAGCTTAGCAGATAACACCGGGGAGCTGTTTTTT,CASSLADNTGELFF
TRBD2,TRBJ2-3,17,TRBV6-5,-,TGTGCCAGCAGTTACCTCGGTTTAGCGGGAGTCCCAGATACGCAGTATTTT,CASSYLGLAGVPDTQYF
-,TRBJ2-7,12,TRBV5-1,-,TGCGCCAGCAGCTTGGGTCGATACGAGCAGTACTTC,CASSLGRYEQYF